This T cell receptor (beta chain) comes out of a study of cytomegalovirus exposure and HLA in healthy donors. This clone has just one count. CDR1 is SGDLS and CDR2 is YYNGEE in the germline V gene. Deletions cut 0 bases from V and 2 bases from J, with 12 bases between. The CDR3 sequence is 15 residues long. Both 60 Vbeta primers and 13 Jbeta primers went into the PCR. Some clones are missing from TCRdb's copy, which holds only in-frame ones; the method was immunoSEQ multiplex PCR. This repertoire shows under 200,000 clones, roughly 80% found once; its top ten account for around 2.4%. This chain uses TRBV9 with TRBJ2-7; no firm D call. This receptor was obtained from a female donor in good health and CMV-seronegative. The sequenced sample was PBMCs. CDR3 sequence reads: CASSVDLSPAYEQYF. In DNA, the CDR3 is TGTGCCAGCAGCGTAGACTTGTCGCCGGCCTACGAGCAGTACTTC. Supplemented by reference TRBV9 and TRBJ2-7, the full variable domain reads DSGVTQTPKHLITATGQRVTLRCSPRSGDLSVYWYQQSLDQGLQFLIQYYNGEERAKGNILERFSAQQFPDLHSELNLSSLELGDSALYFCASSVDLSPAYEQYFGPGTRLTVT.